This T cell receptor beta chain was sequenced during a study of T cell responses to AZD1222 COVID-19 vaccine. Only in-frame clones appear in the TCRdb table, and some are missing; sequencing was by immunoSEQ multiplex PCR. The sample lists about 120,000 clones, around 85% occurring once. Germline CDR1 and CDR2: KGHDR and SFDVKD. V gave up 11 bases and J gave up 1 base; unmatched junction bases: 2. The CDR3 extends over 12 amino acids. As regards this clone: The antigen is unknown.

Study observations and caveats: Among the donors, most were white British and more were female, and clonal diversity was possibly underestimated.

V and J are TRBV24-1 and TRBJ1-1; 8 nucleotides match TRBD1. This clonotype was sampled from an adult in good health. This material consisted of peripheral blood, taken on day 0 of MenACWY control vaccination. CDR3 sequence: CAIGQGNTEAFF. CDR3 nucleotide sequence: TGTGCCATTGGACAGGGGAACACTGAAGCTTTCTTT.